Sequencing of this T cell receptor (beta chain) was carried out in a study of T cell responses to AZD1222 COVID-19 vaccine. Study-wide results and limits: Repertoires were obtained solely post-peak T cell response. Baseline seropositivity occurred in only a handful of AZD1222 recipients. Donors in the cohort were predominantly white British and more often female, and clonal diversity was possibly underestimated.

This clone appeared a single time. Its antigen is not known. Germline V gives CDR1 MNHEY, CDR2 SMNVEV (reference sequence). The CDR3 loop spans 14 amino acids. Trimming pared 0 bases from V and 7 bases from J, leaving 12 bases between. Profiling relied on immunoSEQ multiplex PCR, and the TCRdb table lists in-frame clones only, not all of them. The data show about 86,000 clones, over 85% seen once. The chain couples TRBV27 to TRBJ1-2; a weak D match, TRBD1 (6 bases). This TCR was sampled from an adult in good health. The sequencing here drew on peripheral blood, taken on day 0 of AZD1222 vaccination. The CDR3 loop reads CASSLSRGSIGYTF. CDR3 DNA: TGTGCCAGCAGTTTATCCAGGGGATCTATTGGCTACACCTTC.